The T cell receptor beta chain under discussion was sequenced for a study of blood T cells in healthy people across ages. Primers used in a second PCR of about 6 to 11 cycles were a sample-barcoded 5' primer and a J-beta primer mix. From the 5' RACE reads, TCRdb called clonotypes with MiXCR, one entry per CDR3 protein. This table has about 690,000 distinct CDR3 sequences, less than 45% appearing once. This clonotype has a single count. Antigen specificity is unknown. CDR1 is SNHLY, CDR2 FYNNEI, per germline. CDR3 length: 14 amino acids. V was shortened by 7 bases and J by 5 bases, with 15 bases between the two germline ends. Per-sample yields of isolated PBMCs were at least 6 million. Whole-study results and caveats: Aged donors had fewer naive CD4+ cells and lower diversity than long-lived donors. TCR beta diversity per million T cells fell roughly linearly with age. Investigators treated diversity estimates from one million T cells as underestimates.

The sequence was collected from a man at least 80 years old in good health. Sequenced material: blood. This chain connects TRBV2 to TRBJ1-3, with D maybe TRBD1 (5 bases). This chain's CDR3 is CASTPGDSRNTIYF. The CDR3 region has the DNA TGTGCCAGCACACCGGGGGACTCAAGAAACACCATATATTTT.